This T cell receptor beta chain originates from a study of shared clonotypes between healthy human individuals. With respect to this clone: Its antigen is unidentified.

Positive CCR7 selection of CD45RO-negative cells yielded the naive CD8 cells, and terminally differentiated effector memory CD45RA+ cells were excluded. General study points: Clonotype sharing among donors was thought likely to change with sequencing depth. Larger estimated richness was generally seen in naive subsets than in memory subsets. Enrolling few donors narrowed the genetic and exposure-history diversity that was represented.

Data came from immunoSEQ multiplex PCR; TCRdb stores just in-frame clones and leaves some out. The repertoire includes over 2,000,000 clones, just over 90% of them detected once, and about 1.7% sits in the top ten. The germline V gene has CDR1 SQVTM and CDR2 ANQGSEA. V lost 3 bases, J lost 8 bases, and 13 bases lay in between. The CDR3 loop spans 12 amino acids. Material: naive CD8+ T cells from PBMCs. The V gene is TRBV29-1, the J gene TRBJ1-2; D uncertain. This sequence originates from a man aged 18 to 29 in good health. Some clones in this sample may be carry-over from other donors' samples. The CDR3 region is CSVDGSLYGYTF. The CDR3 region has the DNA TGCAGCGTTGACGGCAGCCTCTACGGCTACACCTTC.